The 18 T cell receptor beta chains below were found in one sample sequenced in a study of T cell responses to AZD1222 COVID-19 vaccine. Assay: immunoSEQ multiplex PCR; the TCRdb copy retains only in-frame clones and omits some. The table lists roughly 110,000 clones, roughly 85% of them singletons. The input for sequencing was peripheral blood, taken 28 days after the second AZD1222 dose. Receptor source: an adult who received the AZD1222 COVID-19 vaccine.

The chain links TRBV5-5 to TRBJ2-7; D gene ambiguous. Trimming took 0 bases from V and 0 from J, leaving 13 bases between them. CDR1 and CDR2 from the germline V gene are SGHKS and YYEKEE (reference sequence). The CDR3 is 16 amino acids. This CDR3 reads CASSLEGGSSSYEQYF. The CDR3 DNA reads TGTGCCAGCAGCTTGGAGGGCGGCTCCAGCTCCTACGAGCAGTACTTC.

The V call is TRBV2, the J call TRBJ1-1; the D is unclear. This CDR3 has 11 amino acids. Germline CDR1 and CDR2: SNHLY and FYNNEI. Trimming removed 0 bases from V and 10 bases from J, with 6 bases in between. The CDR3 here is CASSEAGVAFF. The CDR3 DNA reads TGTGCCAGCAGTGAAGCAGGTGTAGCTTTCTTT.

The chain links TRBV6-5 to TRBJ2-7; tentative D call: TRBD1 (5 bases). This CDR3 has 16 amino acids. Germline CDR1 MNHEY, CDR2 SVGAGI. Trimming shortened V by 0 bases and J by 6 bases, and 18 bases separated the two germline ends. The CDR3 here is CASSYSHYSGHSEQYF. The CDR3, as DNA: TGTGCCAGCAGTTACTCGCACTACTCCGGACACTCCGAGCAGTACTTC.

The chain has TRBV15 and TRBJ1-5; 7 bases line up with TRBD1. Trimming at V came to 1 base and at J to 6 bases, leaving 3 bases not matched to a gene. The CDR3 is 14 residues long. In germline, CDR1 is LNHNV, CDR2 YYDKDF (reference sequence). CDR3 nucleotide sequence: TGTGCCACCAGCAGAGTTGGGACAGCTCAGCCCCAGCATTTT. This encodes CATSRVGTAQPQHF.

There are a few counts of this clone. The chain recombines TRBV18 with TRBJ1-1; 9 bases map to TRBD1. The V gene's germline CDR1 is KGHSH and CDR2 LQKENI. J lost 1 base, V lost 3 bases, and 0 bases had no gene match. The CDR3 loop spans 14 amino acids. CDR3: CASSPTGGNTEAFF. The CDR3 DNA sequence: TGTGCCAGCTCACCGACAGGGGGGAACACTGAAGCTTTCTTT.

This clone was found a few times. This rearrangement joins TRBV7-3 to TRBJ2-7, with 9 nucleotides matching TRBD1. The CDR3 has 15 amino acids. Trimming cost V 5 bases and J 5 bases; bases outside gene matches: 10. Germline-derived CDR1 and CDR2 are SGHTA and FQGTGA. The CDR3 here is CASSPDGQGTNEQYF. The CDR3 coding sequence is TGTGCCAGCAGCCCGGACGGACAGGGGACGAACGAGCAGTACTTC.

The chain links TRBV11-2 to TRBJ1-2; 10 bases fit TRBD1. The CDR3 is made up of 14 amino acids. Germline values: CDR1 SGHAT, CDR2 FQNNGV. J lost 8 bases, V lost 5 bases, and 8 bases had no gene match. The CDR3 spells CASSVGTGASGYTF. The CDR3 coding sequence is TGTGCCAGCAGCGTTGGGACAGGGGCATCCGGCTACACCTTC.

The gene calls are TRBV6-1 and TRBJ2-7; 7 bases are shared with TRBD1. The junction had 6 bases not matched to a gene; V was cut back by 3 bases and J by 1 base. CDR3 size: 15 residues. Germline CDR1 is MNHNS and CDR2 is SASEGT. CDR3: CASSEEGTVSYEQYF. For the CDR3, the DNA is TGTGCCAGCAGTGAGGAAGGGACAGTTTCCTACGAGCAGTACTTC.

This clone was recorded only once. The J gene is TRBJ2-2, the V gene TRBV2; D gene ambiguous. Germline CDR1 is SNHLY and CDR2 is FYNNEI. The CDR3 length is 12 residues. Trimming pared 3 bases from V and 6 bases from J, leaving 5 bases between. CDR3 in amino acids: CASSDVAGELFF. The CDR3, as DNA: TGTGCCAGCAGTGATGTAGCCGGGGAGCTGTTTTTT.

The chain is built from TRBV10-3 and TRBJ2-3; 8 nucleotides match TRBD2. Germline loops: CDR1 ENHRY, CDR2 SYGVKD. With V trimmed by 6 bases and J by 1 base, 9 bases remained unmatched. The CDR3 runs to 16 residues. Here the CDR3 DNA reads TGTGCCATCAGAGGCGGTAGCGGGGCTGGCACAGATACGCAGTATTTT. This encodes CAIRGGSGAGTDTQYF.

The chain is built from TRBV24-1 and TRBJ2-3; 7 bases align to TRBD1. V shed 10 bases, J shed 1 base, and the junction held 1 base outside the gene matches. CDR3 length: 12 amino acids. Germline CDR1 is KGHDR and CDR2 is SFDVKD. Here the CDR3 reads CATGQGTDTQYF. The CDR3 bases are TGTGCCACAGGACAGGGCACAGATACGCAGTATTTT.

This clone appeared a single time. The chain joins TRBV19 to TRBJ2-7; 8 bases fit TRBD1. The germline CDR1 and CDR2 sequences are LNHDA and SQIVND (reference sequence). This CDR3 region has 14 residues. V trimming: 5 bases; J trimming: 2 bases; junction bases outside the gene matches: 5. CDR3 protein: CASSFGQGPYEQYF. The DNA of the CDR3 is TGTGCCAGTAGTTTTGGACAGGGTCCCTACGAGCAGTACTTC.

This sequence joins TRBV5-1 and TRBJ2-7; D unresolved. The V gene lost 2 bases and the J gene lost 5 bases, with 5 bases spanning the gap. The CDR3 runs 11 residues. CDR1 and CDR2 from the germline V gene are SGHRS and YFSETQ. The CDR3 DNA is TGCGCCAGCAGCTTTAATGACGAGCAGTACTTC. Translation gives CASSFNDEQYF.

The chain has TRBV7-2 and TRBJ2-1; D uncertain. The CDR3 loop spans 14 amino acids. Between the trimmed V and J ends, which lost 2 bases and 13 bases, there was a span of 18 bases. Germline-derived CDR1 and CDR2 are SGHTA and FQGNSA. CDR3 DNA sequence: TGTGCCAGCAGCTTACGGATGATGGGCTTACTCCAGTTCTTC. Residues: CASSLRMMGLLQFF.

V gene TRBV18 combines with J gene TRBJ1-1; tentatively, D is TRBD1 (5 bases). Germline V gene lookup returns CDR1 KGHSH and CDR2 LQKENI. The CDR3 extends over 14 amino acids. The V and J ends lost 3 bases and 4 bases respectively, with 12 bases between them. CDR3 sequence (DNA): TGTGCCAGCTCACCGACGGGGGGAAGCACTGAAGCTTTCTTT. This gives the protein CASSPTGGSTEAFF.

Concerning this clone itself: Other DNA sequences in the same sample also yield this CDR3. The V gene is TRBV2, the J gene TRBJ1-2; tentatively, D is TRBD1 (6 bases). Per the germline V gene, CDR1 is SNHLY and CDR2 is FYNNEI. V was pared by 4 bases and J by 4 bases, with 13 bases between. The CDR3 has 14 residues. DNA of the CDR3: TGTGCCAGCAGTGCGGCAGGGGCCCTCTATGGCTACACCTTC. It translates to CASSAAGALYGYTF.

This chain joins TRBV11-2 and TRBJ1-4; possible D gene TRBD1, 6 bases. The germline V gene has CDR1 SGHAT and CDR2 FQNNGV. The CDR3 spans 14 residues. V lost 5 bases to trimming and J lost 5 bases, with 12 bases between them. This CDR3 is CASSAHRGNEKLFF. DNA of the CDR3: TGTGCCAGCAGCGCACATAGGGGGAATGAAAAACTGTTTTTT.

CDR3 coding DNA: TGTGCCAGCAGCCCCCAGTTACCCACCGGGGAGCTGTTTTTT. Translation gives CASSPQLPTGELFF. This chain joins TRBV7-9 and TRBJ2-2, with no clear D. The V and J ends lost 5 bases and 4 bases respectively, with 11 bases between them. The CDR3 totals 14 residues. Germline V lookup: CDR1 SEHNR, CDR2 FQNEAQ (reference sequence).